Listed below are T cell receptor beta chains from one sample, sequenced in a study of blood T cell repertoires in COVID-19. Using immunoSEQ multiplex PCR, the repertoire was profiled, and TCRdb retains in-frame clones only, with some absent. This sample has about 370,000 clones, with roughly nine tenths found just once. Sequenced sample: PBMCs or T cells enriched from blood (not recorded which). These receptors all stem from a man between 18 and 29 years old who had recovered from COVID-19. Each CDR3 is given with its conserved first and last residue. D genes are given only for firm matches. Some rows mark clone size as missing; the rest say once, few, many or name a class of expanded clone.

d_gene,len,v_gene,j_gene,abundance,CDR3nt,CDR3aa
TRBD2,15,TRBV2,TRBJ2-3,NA,TGTGCCAGCAGTGAAAGGCGGGAGGGCCAAGATACGCAGTATTTT,CASSERREGQDTQYF
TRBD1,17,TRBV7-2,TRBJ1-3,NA,TGTGCCAGCAGCCCCCCAGGGGGAAGGCCCTCTGGAAACACCATATATTTT,CASSPPGGRPSGNTIYF
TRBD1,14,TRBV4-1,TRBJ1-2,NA,TGCGCCAGCAGCCAAGGGGACAGGAACTATGGCTACACCTTC,CASSQGDRNYGYTF
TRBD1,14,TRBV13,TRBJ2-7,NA,TGTGCCAGCAGCCCCGGACAGGGAGCCTACGAGCAGTACTTC,CASSPGQGAYEQYF
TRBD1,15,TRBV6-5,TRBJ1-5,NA,TGTGCCAGCAGTCTTTCTCAGGGGGTCAATCAGCCCCAGCATTTT,CASSLSQGVNQPQHF
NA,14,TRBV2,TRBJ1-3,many,TGTGCCAGCAGTTCGACAGCCTCTGGAAACACCATATATTTT,CASSSTASGNTIYF
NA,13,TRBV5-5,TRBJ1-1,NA,TGTGCCAGCAGCTTGGTAGGGAGTCGTGAAGCTTTCTTT,CASSLVGSREAFF
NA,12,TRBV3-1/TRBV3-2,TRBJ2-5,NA,TGTGCCAGCAGCCTCTACCAAGAGACCCAGTACTTC,CASSLYQETQYF
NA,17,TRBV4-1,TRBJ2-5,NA,TGCGCCAGCAGCCGGACCTTCGGCGGGGGCCGCCAAGAGACCCAGTACTTC,CASSRTFGGGRQETQYF
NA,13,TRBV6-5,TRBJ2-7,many,TGTGCCAGCAGTTACTCGTTCCAGTACGAGCAGTACTTC,CASSYSFQYEQYF
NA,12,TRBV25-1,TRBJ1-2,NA,TGTGCCAGCAGTGAAATGGGCCCTCATTACACCTTC,CASSEMGPHYTF
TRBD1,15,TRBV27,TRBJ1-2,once,TGTGCCAGCAGTCCCTCGACAGGGGGTAACTATGGCTACACCTTC,CASSPSTGGNYGYTF
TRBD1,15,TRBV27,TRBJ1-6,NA,TGTGCCAGCAGTTTAGGGACAGGGGGGAATTCACCCCTCCACTTT,CASSLGTGGNSPLHF
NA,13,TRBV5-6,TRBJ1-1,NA,TGTGCCAGCAGCTGGAACAGGGTCACTGAAGCTTTCTTT,CASSWNRVTEAFF
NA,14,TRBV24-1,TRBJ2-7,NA,TGTGCCACCAGTGAGGTTCAGGGATCCTACGAGCAGTACTTC,CATSEVQGSYEQYF
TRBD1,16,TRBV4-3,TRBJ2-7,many,TGCGCCAGCAGCCAGGATTACGGGACAGGGGGCTACGAGCAGTACTTC,CASSQDYGTGGYEQYF
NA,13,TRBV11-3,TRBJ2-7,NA,TGTGCCAGCAGCGGGCCCCAGGGTGGCGAGCAGTACTTC,CASSGPQGGEQYF
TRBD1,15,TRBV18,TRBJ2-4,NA,TGTGCCAGCTCAAAAACTCAGGGGGTCGGTGTCATTCAGTACTTC,CASSKTQGVGVIQYF
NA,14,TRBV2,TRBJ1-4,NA,TGTGCCAGCAACGGAGACTCACAAGGCGAAAAACTGTTTTTT,CASNGDSQGEKLFF
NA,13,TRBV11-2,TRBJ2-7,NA,TGTGCCAGCAGCTTAGGGGCACTTTACGAGCAGTACTTC,CASSLGALYEQYF
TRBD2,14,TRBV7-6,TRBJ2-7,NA,TGTGCCAGCAGCGATAGCGGGAGCGCCTACGAGCAGTACTTC,CASSDSGSAYEQYF
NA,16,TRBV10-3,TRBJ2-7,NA,TGTGCCATCAGTGAGAGGCTAAGAGGGGGATTCTACGAGCAGTACTTC,CAISERLRGGFYEQYF
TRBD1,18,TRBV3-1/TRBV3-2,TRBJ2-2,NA,TGTGCCAGCAGCAGACCCCCAATCAGGACAGGGCGGACCGGGGAGCTGTTTTTT,CASSRPPIRTGRTGELFF
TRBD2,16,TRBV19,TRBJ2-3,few,TGTGCCAGTAGTAGGCTAGCGGGAGGGCCAGCAGATACGCAGTATTTT,CASSRLAGGPADTQYF
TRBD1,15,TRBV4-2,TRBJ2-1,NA,TGTGCCAGCAGCCATGATGGACAGGGGAGGGATGAGCAGTTCTTC,CASSHDGQGRDEQFF
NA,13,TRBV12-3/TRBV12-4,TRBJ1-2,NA,TGTGCCAGCAGTCCCACAGGACCCGGTGGCTACACCTTC,CASSPTGPGGYTF
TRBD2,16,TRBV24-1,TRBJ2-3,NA,TGTGCCACCAGTGAGGGGACTAGCGGGCGCACAGATACGCAGTATTTT,CATSEGTSGRTDTQYF
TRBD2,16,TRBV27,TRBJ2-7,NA,TGTGCCAGCAGTTTGAGATCGGCGGGAGCGGTCTACGAGCAGTACTTC,CASSLRSAGAVYEQYF
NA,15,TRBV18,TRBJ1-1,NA,TGTGCCAGCTCACCACTGGAGAGGGGGACCACTGAAGCTTTCTTT,CASSPLERGTTEAFF
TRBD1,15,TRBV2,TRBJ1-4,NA,TGTGCCAGCAGTGATCTGGGGACAGGGAATGAAAAACTGTTTTTT,CASSDLGTGNEKLFF
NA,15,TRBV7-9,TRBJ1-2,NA,TGTGCCAGCAGTTCCGGACAGCGAGCTAACTATGGCTACACCTTC,CASSSGQRANYGYTF
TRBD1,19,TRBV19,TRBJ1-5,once,TGTGCCAGTAGTATTCCGAGACAGGGGGCTGTTGTAAGCAATCAGCCCCAGCATTTT,CASSIPRQGAVVSNQPQHF
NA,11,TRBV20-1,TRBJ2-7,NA,TGCAGTGCTAGAGCGGGGTTCGAGCAGTACTTC,CSARAGFEQYF
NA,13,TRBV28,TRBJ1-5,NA,TGTGCCAGCAGTAAAGGGGGCAATCAGCCCCAGCATTTT,CASSKGGNQPQHF
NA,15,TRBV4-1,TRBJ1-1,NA,TGCGCCAGCAGCCAAGACGGGGGGCCGAACACTGAAGCTTTCTTT,CASSQDGGPNTEAFF
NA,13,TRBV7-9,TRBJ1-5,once,TGTGCCAGCAGCTATGGGGAGGATCAGCCCCAGCATTTT,CASSYGEDQPQHF
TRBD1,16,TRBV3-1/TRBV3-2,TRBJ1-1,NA,TGTGCCAGCAGCCAGCGACAGGGGGCAAAAAACACTGAAGCTTTCTTT,CASSQRQGAKNTEAFF
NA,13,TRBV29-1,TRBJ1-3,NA,TGCAGCGTTATGGTATCGAGTGGAAACACCATATATTTT,CSVMVSSGNTIYF
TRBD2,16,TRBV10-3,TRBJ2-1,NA,TGTGCCATCAAGGCTAGCGGGGGGGGTGACTACAATGAGCAGTTCTTC,CAIKASGGGDYNEQFF
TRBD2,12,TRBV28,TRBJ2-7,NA,TGTGCCAGCCACGGGAGGGCTTACGAGCAGTACTTC,CASHGRAYEQYF
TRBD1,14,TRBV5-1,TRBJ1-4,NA,TGCGCCAGCAGCCTAGACAGGGGAAATGAAAAACTGTTTTTT,CASSLDRGNEKLFF
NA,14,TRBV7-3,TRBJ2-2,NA,TGTGCCAGCAGTCCCTACAGTTACACCGGGGAGCTGTTTTTT,CASSPYSYTGELFF
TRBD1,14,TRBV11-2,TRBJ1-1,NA,TGTGCCAGCAGCTTTGACAGGGTTCAGGGGGAAGCTTTCTTT,CASSFDRVQGEAFF
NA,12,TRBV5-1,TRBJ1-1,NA,TGCGCCAGCAGCCAGGGTGGCACTGAAGCTTTCTTT,CASSQGGTEAFF
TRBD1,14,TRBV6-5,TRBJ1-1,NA,TGTGCCAGCATACAAACAGGGGGCCTCACTGAAGCTTTCTTT,CASIQTGGLTEAFF
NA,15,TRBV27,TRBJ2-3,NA,TGTGCCAGCAGTATTTCTAGGCTCCTCACAGATACGCAGTATTTT,CASSISRLLTDTQYF
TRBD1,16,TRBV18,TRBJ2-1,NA,TGTGCCAGCTCAAGCACGACAGGGGGCGCGATGGGTGAGCAGTTCTTC,CASSSTTGGAMGEQFF
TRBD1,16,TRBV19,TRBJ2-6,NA,TGTGCCAGTAATCAGGGGGTGAGCTCTGGGGCCAACGTCCTGACTTTC,CASNQGVSSGANVLTF
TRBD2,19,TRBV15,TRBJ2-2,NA,TGTGCCACCAGCAGCTGGACTAGCGGGAGGGCCAGGGCCATCGGGGAGCTGTTTTTT,CATSSWTSGRARAIGELFF
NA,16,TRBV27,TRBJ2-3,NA,TGTGCCAGCAGTTTAAGCGCGGCCTTAAGTTCAGATACGCAGTATTTT,CASSLSAALSSDTQYF
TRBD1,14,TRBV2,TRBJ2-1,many,TGTGCCAGCAGTGCCGGGACAGCCAAAAATGAGCAGTTCTTC,CASSAGTAKNEQFF
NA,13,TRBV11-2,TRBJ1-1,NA,TGTGCCAGCAGCCCCCAGGGGTTTACTGAAGCTTTCTTT,CASSPQGFTEAFF
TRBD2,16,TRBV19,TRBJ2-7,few,TGTGCCAGTGAGGGTACAACTAGCGGGGGCCCCTACGAGCAGTACTTC,CASEGTTSGGPYEQYF
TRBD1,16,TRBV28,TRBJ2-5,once,TGTGCCAGCAGTCATCGGGACAGCAGGTTGCGGGAGACCCAGTACTTC,CASSHRDSRLRETQYF
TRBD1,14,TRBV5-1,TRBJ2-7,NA,TGCGCCAGCAGCGGGGACAGGGCAGGACACGAGCAGTACTTC,CASSGDRAGHEQYF
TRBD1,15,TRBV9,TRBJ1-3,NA,TGTGCCAGCAGCTCGGACAGGGGCTCTGGAAACACCATATATTTT,CASSSDRGSGNTIYF
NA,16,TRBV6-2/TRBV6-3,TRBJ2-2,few,TGTGCCAGCAGCCAGGGACTGGCCTCTAGTTCCGGGGAGCTGTTTTTT,CASSQGLASSSGELFF